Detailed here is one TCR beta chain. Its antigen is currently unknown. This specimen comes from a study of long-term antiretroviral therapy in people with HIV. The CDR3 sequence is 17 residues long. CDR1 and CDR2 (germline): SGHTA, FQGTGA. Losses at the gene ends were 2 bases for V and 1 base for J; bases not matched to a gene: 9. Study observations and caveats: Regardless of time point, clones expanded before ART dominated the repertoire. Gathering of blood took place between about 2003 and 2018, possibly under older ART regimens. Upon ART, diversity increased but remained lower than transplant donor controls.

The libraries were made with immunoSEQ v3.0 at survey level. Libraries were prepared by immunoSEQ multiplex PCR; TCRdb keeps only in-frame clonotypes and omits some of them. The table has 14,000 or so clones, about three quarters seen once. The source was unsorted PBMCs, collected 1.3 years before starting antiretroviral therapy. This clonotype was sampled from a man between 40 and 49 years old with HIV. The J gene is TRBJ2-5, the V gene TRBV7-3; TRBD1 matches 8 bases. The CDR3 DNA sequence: TGTGCCAGCAGCTTATACCCCCGGACAGGGACCCAAGAGACCCAGTACTTC. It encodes CASSLYPRTGTQETQYF. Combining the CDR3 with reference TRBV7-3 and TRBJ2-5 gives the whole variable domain GAGVSQTPSNKVTEKGKYVELRCDPISGHTALYWYRQSLGQGPEFLIYFQGTGAADDSGLPNDRFFAVRPEGSVSTLKIQRTERGDSAVYLCASSLYPRTGTQETQYFGPGTRLLVL.